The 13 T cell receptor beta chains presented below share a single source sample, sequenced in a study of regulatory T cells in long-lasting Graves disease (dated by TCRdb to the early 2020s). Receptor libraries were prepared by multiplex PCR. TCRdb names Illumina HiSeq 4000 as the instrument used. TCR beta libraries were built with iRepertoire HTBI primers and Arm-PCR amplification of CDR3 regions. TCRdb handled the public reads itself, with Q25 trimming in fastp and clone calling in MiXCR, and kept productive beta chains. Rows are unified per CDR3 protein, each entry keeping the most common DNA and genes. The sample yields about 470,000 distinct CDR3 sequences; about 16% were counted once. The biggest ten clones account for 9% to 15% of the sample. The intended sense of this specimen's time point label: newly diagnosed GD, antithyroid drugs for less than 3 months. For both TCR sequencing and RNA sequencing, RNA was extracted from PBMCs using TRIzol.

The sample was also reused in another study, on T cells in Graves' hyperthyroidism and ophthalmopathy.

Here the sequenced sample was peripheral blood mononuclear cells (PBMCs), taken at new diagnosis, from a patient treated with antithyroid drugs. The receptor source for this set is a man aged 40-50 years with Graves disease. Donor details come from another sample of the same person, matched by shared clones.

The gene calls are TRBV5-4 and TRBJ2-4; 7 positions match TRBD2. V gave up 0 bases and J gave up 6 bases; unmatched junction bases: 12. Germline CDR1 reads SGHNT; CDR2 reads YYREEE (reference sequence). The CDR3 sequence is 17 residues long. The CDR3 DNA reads TGTGCCAGCAGCTTGGGTCGGAGCACTAGCGATGGAAACATTCAGTACTTC. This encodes CASSLGRSTSDGNIQYF.

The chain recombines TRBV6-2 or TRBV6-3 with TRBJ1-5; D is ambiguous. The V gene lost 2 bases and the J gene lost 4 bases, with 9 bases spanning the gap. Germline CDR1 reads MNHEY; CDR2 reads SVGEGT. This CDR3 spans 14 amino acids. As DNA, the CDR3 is TGTGCCAGCAGTTACGGGCAGAGGAATCAGCCCCAGCATTTT. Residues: CASSYGQRNQPQHF.

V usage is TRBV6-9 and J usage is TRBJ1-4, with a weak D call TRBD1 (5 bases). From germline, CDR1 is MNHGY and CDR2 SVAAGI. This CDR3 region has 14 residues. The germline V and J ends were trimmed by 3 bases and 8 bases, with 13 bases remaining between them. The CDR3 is CASSYLGVREKLFF. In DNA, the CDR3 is TGTGCCAGCAGTTACCTGGGGGTTCGCGAAAAACTGTTTTTT.

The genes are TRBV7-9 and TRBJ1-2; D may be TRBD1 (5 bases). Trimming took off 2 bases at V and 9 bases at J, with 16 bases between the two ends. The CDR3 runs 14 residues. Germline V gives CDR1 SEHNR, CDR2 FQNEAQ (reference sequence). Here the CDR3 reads CASSLLRGKGSYTF. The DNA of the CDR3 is TGTGCCAGCAGCTTACTCCGGGGGAAGGGAAGCTACACCTTC.

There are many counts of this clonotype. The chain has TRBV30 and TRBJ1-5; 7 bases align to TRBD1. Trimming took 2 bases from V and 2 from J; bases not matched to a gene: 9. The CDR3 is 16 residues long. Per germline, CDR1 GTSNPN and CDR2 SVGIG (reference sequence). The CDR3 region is CAWSLTGNNRNQPQHF. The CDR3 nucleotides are TGTGCCTGGAGTCTGACAGGGAATAATCGCAATCAGCCCCAGCATTTT.

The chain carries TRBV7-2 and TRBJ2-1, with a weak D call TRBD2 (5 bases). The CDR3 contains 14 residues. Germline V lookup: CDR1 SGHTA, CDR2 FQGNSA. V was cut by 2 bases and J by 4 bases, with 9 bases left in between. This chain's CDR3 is CASSLRGQYNEQFF. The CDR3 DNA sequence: TGTGCCAGCAGCTTACGCGGGCAGTACAATGAGCAGTTCTTC.

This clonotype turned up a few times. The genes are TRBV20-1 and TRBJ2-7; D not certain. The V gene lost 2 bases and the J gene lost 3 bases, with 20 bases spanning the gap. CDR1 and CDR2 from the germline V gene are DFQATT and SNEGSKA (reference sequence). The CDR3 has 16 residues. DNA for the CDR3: TGCAGTGCTAGACCAACGGCAATACCCCGTAACTACGAGCAGTACTTC. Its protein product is CSARPTAIPRNYEQYF.

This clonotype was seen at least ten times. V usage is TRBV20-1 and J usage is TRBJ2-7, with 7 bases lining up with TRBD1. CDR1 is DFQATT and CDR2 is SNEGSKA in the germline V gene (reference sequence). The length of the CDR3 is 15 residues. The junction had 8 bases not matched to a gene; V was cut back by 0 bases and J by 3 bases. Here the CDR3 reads CSARDRSDRDYEQYF. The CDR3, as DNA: TGCAGTGCTAGAGATCGCTCAGACAGGGACTACGAGCAGTACTTC.

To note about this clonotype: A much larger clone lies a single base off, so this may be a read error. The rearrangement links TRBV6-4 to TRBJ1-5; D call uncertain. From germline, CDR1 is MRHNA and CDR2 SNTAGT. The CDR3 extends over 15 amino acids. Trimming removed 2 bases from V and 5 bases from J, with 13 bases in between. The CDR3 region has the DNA TGTGCCAGCAGTGACGGCGCTCTGTCTGATCAGCCCCAGCATTTT. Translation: CASSDGALSDQPQHF.

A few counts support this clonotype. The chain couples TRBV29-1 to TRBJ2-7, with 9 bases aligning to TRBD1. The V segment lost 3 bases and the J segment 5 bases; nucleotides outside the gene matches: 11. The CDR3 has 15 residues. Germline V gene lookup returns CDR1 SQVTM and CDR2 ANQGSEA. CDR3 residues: CSVEDGTGLVNEQYF. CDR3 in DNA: TGCAGCGTTGAGGACGGGACAGGGTTAGTCAACGAGCAGTACTTC.

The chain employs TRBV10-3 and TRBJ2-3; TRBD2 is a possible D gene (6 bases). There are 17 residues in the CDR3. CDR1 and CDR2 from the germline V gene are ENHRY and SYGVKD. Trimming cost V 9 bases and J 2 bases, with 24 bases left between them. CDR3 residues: CAIGPAGASANTDTQYF. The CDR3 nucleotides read TGTGCCATAGGCCCGGCCGGGGCTAGCGCGAACACAGATACGCAGTATTTT.

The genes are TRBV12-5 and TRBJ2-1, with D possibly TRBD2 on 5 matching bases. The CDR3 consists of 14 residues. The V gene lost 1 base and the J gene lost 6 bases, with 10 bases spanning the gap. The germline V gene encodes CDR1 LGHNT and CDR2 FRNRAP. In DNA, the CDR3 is TGTGCTAGTGGTTTGGCTAGCCCCTCCAATGAGCAGTTCTTC. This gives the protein CASGLASPSNEQFF.

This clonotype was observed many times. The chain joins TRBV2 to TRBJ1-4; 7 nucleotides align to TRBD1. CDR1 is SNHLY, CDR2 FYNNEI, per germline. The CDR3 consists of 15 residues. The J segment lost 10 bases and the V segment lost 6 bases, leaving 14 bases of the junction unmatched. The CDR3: CASRRGTADNRKLFF. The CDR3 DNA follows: TGTGCCAGCAGACGCGGGACAGCCGACAACCGAAAACTGTTTTTT.